This is a list of T cell receptor beta chains from one sample in a study of T cell changes during pregnancy in multiple sclerosis. Some clones are missing from TCRdb's copy, which holds only in-frame ones; the method was immunoSEQ multiplex PCR. The sample includes around 70,000 clones, around 90% of them seen just once. This specimen consisted of peripheral blood, obtained in the second trimester of pregnancy. These receptors all come from a female donor with multiple sclerosis, enrolled in a pregnancy study. CDR3s include the opening cysteine and the closing phenylalanine or tryptophan. The D gene is left open where the match is weak. Part of the rows lack a size; the others show once, few, many or a class for expanded clones.

>TRBJ2-3|TRBV7-9|NA|NA
TGTGCCAGCACCCCGCTTACGGTTTTTTCAGATACGCAGTATTTT
CASTPLTVFSDTQYF
>TRBJ2-7|TRBV7-9|NA|NA
TGTGCCAGCAGCCACCCGGACAGTTGGCATCTCATTTTC
CASSHPDSWHLIF
>TRBJ2-3|TRBV18|NA|NA
TGTGCCAGCTCACCACAGTACCGGGAGAACACAGATACGCAGTATTTT
CASSPQYRENTDTQYF
>TRBJ1-1|TRBV27|NA|TRBD1
TGTGCCAGCAGTTCACACAGGGGGCCCACTGAAGCTTTCTTT
CASSSHRGPTEAFF
>TRBJ1-4|TRBV19|NA|NA
TGTGCCAGTGGGGCCGTAGGTGCCAATGAAAAACTGTTTTTT
CASGAVGANEKLFF
>TRBJ2-1|TRBV5-1|NA|TRBD2
TGCGCCAGCAGCTCGGGACTAGTGGGGACCTACAATGAGCAGTTCTTC
CASSSGLVGTYNEQFF
>TRBJ2-7|TRBV15|NA|TRBD2
TGTGCCACCAGCAGAGTTCGACTAGCGGGAGCATCTGGCCACGAGCAGTACTTC
CATSRVRLAGASGHEQYF
>TRBJ2-2|TRBV19|NA|TRBD1
TGTGCCAGTAGTGCCTCCAACAGGGGCGGTGAGCTGTTTTTT
CASSASNRGGELFF
>TRBJ2-1|TRBV19|NA|TRBD2
TGTGCCAGTAGTATGCCTAGCGGCAGCTCCTACAATGAGCAGTTCTTC
CASSMPSGSSYNEQFF
>TRBJ1-6|TRBV27|NA|TRBD1
TGTGCCAGCAGTTCCCAAACAGGGGGCGTCGGTTCACCCCTCCACTTT
CASSSQTGGVGSPLHF
>TRBJ2-3|TRBV19|few|NA
TGTGCCAGTAAAGGCAGGGGACCGACAGATACGCAGTATTTT
CASKGRGPTDTQYF
>TRBJ1-1|TRBV7-2|NA|NA
TGTGCCAGCAGCCGCGACAGGAACACTGAAGCTTTCTTT
CASSRDRNTEAFF
>TRBJ1-2|TRBV7-2|once|NA
TGTGCCAGCAGCACGCAGGGAACCTATGGCTACACCTTC
CASSTQGTYGYTF
>TRBJ2-3|TRBV30|NA|NA
TGTGCCTGTTGGGGGGATCGCACAGATACGCAGTATTTT
CACWGDRTDTQYF
>TRBJ1-2|TRBV11-2|once|TRBD1
TGTGCCAGCAGCTTACATTCCGGGACAGGGGGTTCGGTTGGCTACACCTTC
CASSLHSGTGGSVGYTF
>TRBJ2-7|TRBV6-1|NA|TRBD2
TGTGCCAGCAGGTCTAGCGGCACCTACGAGCAGTACTTC
CASRSSGTYEQYF
>TRBJ2-7|TRBV19|NA|TRBD2
TGTGCCAGTAGTACGGGGCGGACTAGCGGGAGTTACGAGCAGTACTTC
CASSTGRTSGSYEQYF
>TRBJ2-3|TRBV6-5|NA|NA
TGTGCCAGCCGTCCGGTAGCGGACCCCACAGATACGCAGTATTTT
CASRPVADPTDTQYF
>TRBJ2-2|TRBV6-6|once|NA
TGTGCCAGCAGTTATCAGGCCGGGGAGCTGTTTTTT
CASSYQAGELFF
>TRBJ1-3|TRBV6-1|NA|TRBD1
TGTGCCAGCAGGAGGACAGGCCTCCCTGGAAACACCATATATTTT
CASRRTGLPGNTIYF
>TRBJ2-2|TRBV6-4|NA|NA
TGTGCCAGCAAGGGGACCGGGGAGCTGTTTTTT
CASKGTGELFF
>TRBJ2-3|TRBV7-3|NA|NA
TGTGCCAGCAGCTTAACGCAGACGCAGGCAGATACGCAGTATTTT
CASSLTQTQADTQYF
>TRBJ2-7|TRBV19|NA|NA
TGTGCCAGTAGTATAATGGGGCGCGAGCAGTACTTC
CASSIMGREQYF
>TRBJ1-1|TRBV7-8|NA|NA
TGTGCCAGCAGCTTAAATCAGGGGACTGAAGCTTTCTTT
CASSLNQGTEAFF
>TRBJ2-2|TRBV4-3|once|TRBD1
TGCGCCAGCAGCCAAGATCCCAAGGGACAGGTCAAAGGGACCGGGGAGCTGTTTTTT
CASSQDPKGQVKGTGELFF
>TRBJ2-7|TRBV4-1|NA|NA
TGCGCCAGCAGCCTTTCAGACTCCTACGAGCAGTACTTC
CASSLSDSYEQYF
>TRBJ2-3|TRBV27|NA|TRBD2
TGTGCCAGCAGTCAATTAGCGGGAGCGGGCACAGATACGCAGTATTTT
CASSQLAGAGTDTQYF
>TRBJ2-1|TRBV28|NA|NA
TGTGCCAGCAGCCCGGGCTCCTACAATGAGCAGTTCTTC
CASSPGSYNEQFF
>TRBJ2-3|TRBV6-5|NA|NA
TGTGCCAGCAGTTACTCGAAGCACTATAGCACAGATACGCAGTATTTT
CASSYSKHYSTDTQYF
>TRBJ2-3|TRBV7-9|NA|TRBD1
TGTGCCAGCAGCCTACCATCAGGACAGGGGCCCACAGATACGCAGTATTTT
CASSLPSGQGPTDTQYF
>TRBJ2-5|TRBV9|few|TRBD2
TGTGCCAGCAGCGCGGGACTAGGCATAGAGACCCAGTACTTC
CASSAGLGIETQYF
>TRBJ2-3|TRBV7-9|NA|TRBD2
TGTGCCAGCAGCTTAACTAGCGGGATGACGGATACGCAGTATTTT
CASSLTSGMTDTQYF
>TRBJ2-7|TRBV5-5|NA|TRBD2
TGTGCCAGCAGCCGCCAGGCGGGAGACTCCTACGAGCAGTACTTC
CASSRQAGDSYEQYF
>TRBJ2-7|TRBV5-4|NA|NA
TGTGCCAGCAGCCACGGACAAGAGCAGTACTTC
CASSHGQEQYF
>TRBJ2-2|TRBV19|NA|TRBD1
TGTGCCAGTAGCGGGACAGGGGTAACCGGGGAGCTGTTTTTT
CASSGTGVTGELFF
>TRBJ2-2|TRBV5-6|NA|NA
TGTGCCAGCAGCTTCAGAGGGATTTCGAACACCGGGGAGCTGTTTTTT
CASSFRGISNTGELFF
>TRBJ2-3|TRBV7-2|NA|TRBD2
TGTGCCAGCAGTCCTCGGGGGCTAGCGGGAGGAGGTACGCAGTATTTT
CASSPRGLAGGGTQYF
>TRBJ1-1|TRBV5-6|once|TRBD1
TGTGCCAGCAGCTTGTGGGACAGAAACACTGAAGCTTTCTTT
CASSLWDRNTEAFF
>TRBJ2-3|TRBV5-1|NA|NA
TGCGCCAGCAGCCGGGTAGCGGGCACAGATACGCAGTATTTT
CASSRVAGTDTQYF
>TRBJ2-7|TRBV6-6|NA|NA
TGTGCCAGCGCGGACGGCGGGAAGGCCTACGAGCAGTACTTC
CASADGGKAYEQYF
>TRBJ1-1|TRBV11-3|NA|NA
TGTGCCAGCAGCTTAGGCCAGGGTGAGAACACTGAAGCTTTCTTT
CASSLGQGENTEAFF
>TRBJ1-1|TRBV18|once|TRBD1
TGTGCCAGCTCACGACCGGACAGGCAGAACACTGAAGCTTTCTTT
CASSRPDRQNTEAFF
>TRBJ2-3|TRBV10-3|once|TRBD2
TGTGCCATCAGAGAAGGACTAGCGGGACCTAGCACAGATACGCAGTATTTT
CAIREGLAGPSTDTQYF
>TRBJ2-2|TRBV11-3|NA|NA
TGTGCCAGCAGCAAGGGAGAGACCGGGGAGCTGTTTTTT
CASSKGETGELFF
>TRBJ1-2|TRBV5-1|NA|TRBD1
TGCGCCAGCAGCACTCAGACAGGGGGCGGGAATGGCTACACCTTC
CASSTQTGGGNGYTF
>TRBJ1-4|TRBV7-8|NA|NA
TGTGCCAGCAGCCTACGGCAGGTCGGTCCTGGGTCGGCCGAAAAACTGTTTTTT
CASSLRQVGPGSAEKLFF
>TRBJ1-1|TRBV19|few|NA
TGTGCCAGTAGTGCGCCTGGGAGGAACACTGAAGCTTTCTTT
CASSAPGRNTEAFF
>TRBJ1-4|TRBV10-3|NA|TRBD1
TGTGCCATCAGGCCGGGACAGGGAAATGAAAAACTGTTTTTT
CAIRPGQGNEKLFF
>TRBJ1-6|TRBV30|NA|NA
TGTGCCTGGGGTATCCAGGGATATTCACCCCTCCACTTT
CAWGIQGYSPLHF
>TRBJ1-1|TRBV6-5|NA|NA
TGTGCCAGCAGAAAGGACAGTCTGAACACTGAAGCTTTCTTT
CASRKDSLNTEAFF
>TRBJ2-7|TRBV6-5|once|NA
TGTGCCAGCAGACAGGGTCTTTGGTACGAGCAGTACTTC
CASRQGLWYEQYF
>TRBJ2-1|TRBV6-1|once|NA
TGTGCCAGCAGTGAACCAAACCAGGATCTGGGCTCCTACAATGAGCAGTTCTTC
CASSEPNQDLGSYNEQFF
>TRBJ2-7|TRBV27|NA|NA
TGTGCCAGCAGTGAACGGGCTGGGAGGTCCTACGAGCAGTACTTC
CASSERAGRSYEQYF
>TRBJ2-7|TRBV27|NA|TRBD2
TGTGCCAGCAGTATAACCTATCTCCCAGTTTTTAGCGGGAAAACCTACGAGCAGTACTTC
CASSITYLPVFSGKTYEQYF
>TRBJ2-5|TRBV18|NA|NA
TGTGCCAGCTCCCGGACAGAGCAAGAGACCCAGTACTTC
CASSRTEQETQYF
>TRBJ2-1|TRBV7-2|once|TRBD2
TGTGCCAGCAGCTTAGCGGGAGGGCCCTACAATGAGCAGTTCTTC
CASSLAGGPYNEQFF
>TRBJ2-4|TRBV9|NA|NA
TGTGCCAGCAGCAGTTGGGAGCAAAACATTCAGTACTTC
CASSSWEQNIQYF
>TRBJ2-1|TRBV2|NA|TRBD1
TGTGCCAGCAAACAGGGGGACAGAGCAAACAATGAGCAGTTCTTC
CASKQGDRANNEQFF
>TRBJ2-3|TRBV9|once|NA
TGTGCCAGCAGCGTAGAGAGCTCAACCACCACAGATACGCAGTATTTT
CASSVESSTTTDTQYF
>TRBJ2-1|TRBV5-1|NA|TRBD1
TGCGCCAGCAGCTTGGAGACAGGGTGGAATGAGCAGTTCTTC
CASSLETGWNEQFF